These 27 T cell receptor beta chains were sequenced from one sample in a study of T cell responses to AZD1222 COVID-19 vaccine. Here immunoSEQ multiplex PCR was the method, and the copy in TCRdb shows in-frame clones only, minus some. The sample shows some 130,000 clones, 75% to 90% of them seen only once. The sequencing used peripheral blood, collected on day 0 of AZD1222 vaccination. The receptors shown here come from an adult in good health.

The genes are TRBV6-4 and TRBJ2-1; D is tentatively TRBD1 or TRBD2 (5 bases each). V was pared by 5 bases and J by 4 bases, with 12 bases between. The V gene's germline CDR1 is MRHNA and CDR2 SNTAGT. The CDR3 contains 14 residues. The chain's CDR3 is CASSPFGAYNEQFF. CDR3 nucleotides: TGTGCCAGCAGTCCTTTCGGGGCTTACAATGAGCAGTTCTTC.

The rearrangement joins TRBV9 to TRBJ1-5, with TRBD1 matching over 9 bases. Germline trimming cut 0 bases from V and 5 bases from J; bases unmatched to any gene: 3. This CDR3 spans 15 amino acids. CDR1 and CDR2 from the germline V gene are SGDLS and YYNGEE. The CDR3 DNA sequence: TGTGCCAGCAGCGTAGGGGACAGGGATCATCAGCCCCAGCATTTT. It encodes CASSVGDRDHQPQHF.

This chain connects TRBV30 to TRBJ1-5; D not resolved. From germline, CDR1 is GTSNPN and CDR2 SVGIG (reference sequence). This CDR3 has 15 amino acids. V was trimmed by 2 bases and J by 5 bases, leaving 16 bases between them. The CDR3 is CAWSRMDYIDQPQHF. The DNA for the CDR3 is TGTGCCTGGAGTCGGATGGACTACATTGATCAGCCCCAGCATTTT. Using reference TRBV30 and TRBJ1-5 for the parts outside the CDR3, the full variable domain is SQTIHQWPATLVQPVGSPLSLECTVEGTSNPNLYWYRQAAGRGLQLLFYSVGIGQISSEVPQNLSASRPQDRQFILSSKKLLLSDSGFYLCAWSRMDYIDQPQHFGDGTRLSIL.

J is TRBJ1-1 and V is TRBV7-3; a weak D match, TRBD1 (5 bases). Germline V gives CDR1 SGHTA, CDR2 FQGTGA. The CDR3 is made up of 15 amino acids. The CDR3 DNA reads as TGTGAAAGGGGAGGGGCCCGCGTGGTGGACACTGAAGCTTTCTTT. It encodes CERGGARVVDTEAFF.

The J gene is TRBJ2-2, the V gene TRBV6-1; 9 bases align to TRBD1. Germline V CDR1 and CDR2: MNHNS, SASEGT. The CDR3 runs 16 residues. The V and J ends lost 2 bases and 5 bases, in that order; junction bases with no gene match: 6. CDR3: CASSEQDRGWTGELFF. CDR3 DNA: TGTGCCAGCAGTGAACAGGACAGGGGTTGGACCGGGGAGCTGTTTTTT.

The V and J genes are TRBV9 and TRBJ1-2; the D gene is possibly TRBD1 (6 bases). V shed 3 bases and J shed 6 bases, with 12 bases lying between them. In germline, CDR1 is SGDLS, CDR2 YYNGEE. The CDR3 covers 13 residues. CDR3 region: CASSAGQTHGYTF. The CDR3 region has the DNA TGTGCCAGCAGCGCCGGACAGACCCATGGCTACACCTTC.

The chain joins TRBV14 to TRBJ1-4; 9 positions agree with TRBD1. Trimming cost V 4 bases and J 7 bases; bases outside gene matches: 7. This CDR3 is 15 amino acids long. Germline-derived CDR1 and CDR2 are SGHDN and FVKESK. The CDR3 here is CASSLAQGAGEKLFF. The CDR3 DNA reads TGTGCCAGCAGCCTCGCACAGGGGGCGGGTGAAAAACTGTTTTTT.

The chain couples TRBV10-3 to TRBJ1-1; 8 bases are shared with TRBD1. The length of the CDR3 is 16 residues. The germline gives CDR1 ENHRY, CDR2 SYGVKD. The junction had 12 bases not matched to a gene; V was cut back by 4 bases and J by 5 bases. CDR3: CAISAVRTGGGTEAFF. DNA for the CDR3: TGTGCCATCAGTGCCGTAAGAACAGGGGGGGGGACTGAAGCTTTCTTT.

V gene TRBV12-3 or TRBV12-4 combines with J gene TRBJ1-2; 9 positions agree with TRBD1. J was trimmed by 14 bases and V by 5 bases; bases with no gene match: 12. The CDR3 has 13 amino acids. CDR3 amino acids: CASSPGQGVRGTF. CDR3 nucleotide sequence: TGTGCCAGCAGTCCGGGACAGGGTGTCCGGGGGACCTTC.

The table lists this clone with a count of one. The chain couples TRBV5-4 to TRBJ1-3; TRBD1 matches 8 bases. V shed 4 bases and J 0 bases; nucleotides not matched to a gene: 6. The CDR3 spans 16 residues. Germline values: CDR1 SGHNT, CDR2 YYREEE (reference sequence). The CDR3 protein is CASSRDRPSSGNTIYF. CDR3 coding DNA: TGTGCCAGCAGCCGGGACAGGCCGAGCTCTGGAAACACCATATATTTT.

CDR3 sequence (DNA): TGTGCCAGTAGATGGACTGAAGCTTTCTTT. It specifies CASRWTEAFF. The gene calls are TRBV19 and TRBJ1-1; D is unclear. Between the trimmed V and J ends, which lost 6 bases and 5 bases, there was a span of 4 bases. CDR3 size: 10 residues. The V gene's germline CDR1 is LNHDA and CDR2 SQIVND (reference sequence).

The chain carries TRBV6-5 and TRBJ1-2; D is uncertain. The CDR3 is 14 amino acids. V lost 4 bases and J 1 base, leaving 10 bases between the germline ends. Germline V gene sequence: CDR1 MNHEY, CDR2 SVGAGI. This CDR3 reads CASSFLDLNYGYTF. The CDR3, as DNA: TGTGCCAGCAGTTTCCTGGACCTTAACTATGGCTACACCTTC.

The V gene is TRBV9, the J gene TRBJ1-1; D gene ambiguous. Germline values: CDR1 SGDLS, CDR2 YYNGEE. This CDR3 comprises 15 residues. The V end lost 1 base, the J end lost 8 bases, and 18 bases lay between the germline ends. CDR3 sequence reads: CASSVFGLGPEEAFF. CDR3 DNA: TGTGCCAGCAGCGTATTCGGCCTCGGGCCAGAAGAAGCTTTCTTT.

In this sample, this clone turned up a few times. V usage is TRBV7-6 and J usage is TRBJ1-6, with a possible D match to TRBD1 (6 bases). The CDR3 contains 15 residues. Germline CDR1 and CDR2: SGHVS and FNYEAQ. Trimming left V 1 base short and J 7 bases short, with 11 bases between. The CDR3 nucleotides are TGTGCCAGCAGCTTAGAGTCGGGGGGCAATTCACCCCTCCACTTT. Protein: CASSLESGGNSPLHF.

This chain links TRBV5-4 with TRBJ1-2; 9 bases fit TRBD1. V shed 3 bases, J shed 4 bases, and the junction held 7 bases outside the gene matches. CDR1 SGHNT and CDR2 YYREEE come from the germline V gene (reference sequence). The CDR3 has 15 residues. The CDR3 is CASSSGDRDVYGYTF. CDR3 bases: TGTGCCAGCAGCTCGGGGGACAGGGACGTCTATGGCTACACCTTC.

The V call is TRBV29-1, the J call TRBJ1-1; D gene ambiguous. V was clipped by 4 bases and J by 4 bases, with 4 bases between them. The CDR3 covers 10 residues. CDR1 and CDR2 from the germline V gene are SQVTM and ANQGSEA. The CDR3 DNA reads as TGCAGCGTTGGTGCCACTGAAGCTTTCTTT. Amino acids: CSVGATEAFF.

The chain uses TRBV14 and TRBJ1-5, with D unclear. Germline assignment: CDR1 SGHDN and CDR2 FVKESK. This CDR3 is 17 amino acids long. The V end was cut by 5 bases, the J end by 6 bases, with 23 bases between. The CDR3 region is CASSLNLLSSISQPQHF. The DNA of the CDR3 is TGTGCCAGCAGCTTGAATCTGCTTAGCTCGATTAGTCAGCCCCAGCATTTT.

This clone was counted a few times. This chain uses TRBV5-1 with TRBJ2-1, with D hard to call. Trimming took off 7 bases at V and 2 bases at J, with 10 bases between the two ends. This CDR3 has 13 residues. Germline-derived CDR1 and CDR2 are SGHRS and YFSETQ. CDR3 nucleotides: TGCGCCAGCCAGGTGGACCCCTACAATGAGCAGTTCTTC. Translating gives CASQVDPYNEQFF.

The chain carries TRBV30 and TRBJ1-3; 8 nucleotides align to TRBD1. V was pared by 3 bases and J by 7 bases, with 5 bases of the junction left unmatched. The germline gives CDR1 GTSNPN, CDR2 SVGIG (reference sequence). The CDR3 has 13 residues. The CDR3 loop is CAWRATGGNTIYF. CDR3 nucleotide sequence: TGTGCCTGGAGGGCAACAGGGGGGAACACCATATATTTT.

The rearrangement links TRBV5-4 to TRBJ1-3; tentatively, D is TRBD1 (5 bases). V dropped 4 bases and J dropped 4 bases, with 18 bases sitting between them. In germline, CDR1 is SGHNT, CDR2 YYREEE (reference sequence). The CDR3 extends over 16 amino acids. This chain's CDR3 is CASSPFRGTPGNTIYF. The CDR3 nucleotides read TGTGCCAGCAGCCCATTCCGCGGGACGCCCGGAAACACCATATATTTT.

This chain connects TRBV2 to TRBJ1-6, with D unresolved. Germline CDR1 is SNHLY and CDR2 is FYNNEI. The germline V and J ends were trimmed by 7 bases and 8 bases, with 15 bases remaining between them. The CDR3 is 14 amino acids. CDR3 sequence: CASTPQTLHSPLHF. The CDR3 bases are TGTGCCAGCACCCCCCAGACACTCCATTCACCCCTCCACTTT.

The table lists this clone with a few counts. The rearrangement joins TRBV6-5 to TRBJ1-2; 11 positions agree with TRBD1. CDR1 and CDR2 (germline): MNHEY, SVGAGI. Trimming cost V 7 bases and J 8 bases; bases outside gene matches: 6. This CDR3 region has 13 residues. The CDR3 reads CASTLDRGQGYTF. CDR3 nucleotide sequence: TGTGCCAGCACCCTGGACAGGGGGCAAGGCTACACCTTC.

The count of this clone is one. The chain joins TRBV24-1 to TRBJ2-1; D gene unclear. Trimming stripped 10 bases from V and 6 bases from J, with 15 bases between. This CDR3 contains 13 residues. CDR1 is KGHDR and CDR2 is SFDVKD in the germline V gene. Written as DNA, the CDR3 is TGTGCCACAGCCCCGGCAGTCGGCAATGAGCAGTTCTTC. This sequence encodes CATAPAVGNEQFF.

Written as DNA, the CDR3 is TGTGCCAGCAGCTCGGACAGGGCGAACACCGGGGAGCTGTTTTTT. It specifies CASSSDRANTGELFF. This rearrangement joins TRBV7-9 to TRBJ2-2; 8 bases agree with TRBD1. The junction had 1 base not matched to a gene; V was cut back by 4 bases and J by 0 bases. Germline-derived CDR1 and CDR2 are SEHNR and FQNEAQ (reference sequence). The length of the CDR3 is 15 residues.

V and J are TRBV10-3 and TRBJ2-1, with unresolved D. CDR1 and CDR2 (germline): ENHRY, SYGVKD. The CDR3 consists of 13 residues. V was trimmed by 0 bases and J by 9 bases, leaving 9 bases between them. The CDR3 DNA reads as TGTGCCATCAGTGAGTCGATGGTTCGTGAGCAGTTCTTC. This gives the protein CAISESMVREQFF.

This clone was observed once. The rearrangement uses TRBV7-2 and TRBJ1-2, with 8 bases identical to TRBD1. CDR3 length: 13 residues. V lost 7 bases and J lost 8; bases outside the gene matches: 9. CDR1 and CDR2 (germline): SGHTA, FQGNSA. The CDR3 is CASTPDRGRGYTF. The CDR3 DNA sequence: TGTGCCAGCACCCCAGACAGGGGAAGAGGCTACACCTTC.

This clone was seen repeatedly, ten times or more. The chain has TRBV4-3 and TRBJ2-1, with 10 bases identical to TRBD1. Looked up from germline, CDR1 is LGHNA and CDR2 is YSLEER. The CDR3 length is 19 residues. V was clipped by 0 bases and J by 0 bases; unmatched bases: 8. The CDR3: CASSQDPGQGISSYNEQFF. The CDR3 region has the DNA TGCGCCAGCAGCCAAGATCCGGGACAGGGGATCTCCTCCTACAATGAGCAGTTCTTC.